A single sample is the source of the 13 T cell receptor beta chains below, sequenced in a study of cytotoxic CD8 clonotypes in ibrutinib-treated CLL. Assay: immunoSEQ multiplex PCR; the TCRdb copy retains only in-frame clones and omits some. Here the sample spans roughly 150,000 clones, roughly 80% being singletons. The sample was PBMCs, taken after 24 months of ibrutinib treatment. These receptors came from a human donor with chronic lymphocytic leukemia.

This clone was recorded once. The chain joins TRBV4-3 to TRBJ2-1, with D perhaps matching TRBD1 (5 bases). CDR3 length: 17 residues. CDR1 and CDR2 (germline): LGHNA, YSLEER. The V end lost 0 bases, the J end lost 8 bases, and 20 bases lay between the germline ends. CDR3 sequence: CASSQDAIETGPDEQFF. The CDR3 DNA is TGCGCCAGCAGCCAAGATGCAATAGAAACAGGCCCAGATGAGCAGTTCTTC.

The J gene is TRBJ1-2, the V gene TRBV4-1; D remains unclear. Trimming removed 4 bases from V and 0 bases from J, with 12 bases in between. This CDR3 has 15 residues. The germline V gene encodes CDR1 MGHRA and CDR2 YSYEKL. The CDR3 nucleotides are TGCGCCAGCAGCCTAACGACAAGCGCTAACTATGGCTACACCTTC. Translation gives CASSLTTSANYGYTF.

J is TRBJ2-4 and V is TRBV5-1; possibly TRBD2 for D (5 bases). This CDR3 comprises 14 residues. Germline V gene sequence: CDR1 SGHRS, CDR2 YFSETQ. V was shortened by 5 bases and J by 5 bases, with 14 bases between the two germline ends. As DNA, the CDR3 is TGCGCCAGCAGGAAACCGGGATATGAAAACATTCAGTACTTC. Protein: CASRKPGYENIQYF.

This chain uses TRBV10-3 with TRBJ2-3, with 11 bases that match TRBD2. CDR3 length: 17 residues. Germline lookup yields CDR1 ENHRY and CDR2 SYGVKD. V was clipped by 0 bases and J by 7 bases; unmatched bases: 9. This CDR3 reads CAISESIGLAGGHTQYF. The CDR3 DNA follows: TGTGCCATCAGTGAGTCAATAGGGCTAGCGGGAGGACATACGCAGTATTTT.

V and J are TRBV11-2 and TRBJ2-1; D is perhaps TRBD2 (7 bases). Trimming took off 4 bases at V and 8 bases at J, with 12 bases between the two ends. This CDR3 comprises 13 residues. Germline values: CDR1 SGHAT, CDR2 FQNNGV. The CDR3 reads CASSWGGADEQFF. The CDR3 nucleotides are TGTGCCAGCAGCTGGGGGGGGGCTGATGAGCAGTTCTTC.

In this sample, this clone turned up a few times. This chain joins TRBV27 and TRBJ2-7, with 7 bases aligning to TRBD2. Trimming cost V 4 bases and J 5 bases; bases outside gene matches: 2. The CDR3 length is 12 residues. CDR1 is MNHEY, CDR2 SMNVEV, per germline (reference sequence). CDR3: CASSSLADEQYF. The CDR3 bases are TGTGCCAGCAGTTCTCTAGCGGACGAGCAGTACTTC.

The chain links TRBV7-9 to TRBJ1-2; the D gene is possibly TRBD1 (5 bases). The germline V and J ends were trimmed by 2 bases and 10 bases, with 14 bases remaining between them. The CDR3 covers 13 residues. Germline V lookup: CDR1 SEHNR, CDR2 FQNEAQ (reference sequence). DNA of the CDR3: TGTGCCAGCAGCTTAAAATTGACGGGGACCTACACCTTC. It codes for CASSLKLTGTYTF.

This clone was counted only a few times. This chain uses TRBV5-1 with TRBJ2-7; TRBD2 agrees at 10 bases. V gave up 2 bases and J gave up 0 bases; unmatched junction bases: 5. The germline V gene has CDR1 SGHRS and CDR2 YFSETQ. This CDR3 contains 16 residues. The CDR3 is CASSFSSGGSSYEQYF. The CDR3 nucleotides are TGCGCCAGCAGCTTTTCTAGCGGGGGAAGCTCCTACGAGCAGTACTTC.

The rearrangement joins TRBV7-2 to TRBJ2-4, with D perhaps matching TRBD2 (6 bases). This CDR3 spans 17 amino acids. The germline V gene has CDR1 SGHTA and CDR2 FQGNSA. Trimming shortened V by 1 base and J by 0 bases, and 13 bases separated the two germline ends. This CDR3 reads CASSLGGDLSAKNIQYF. The CDR3 region has the DNA TGTGCCAGCAGCTTAGGGGGGGACCTATCAGCCAAAAACATTCAGTACTTC.

The chain combines TRBV18 with TRBJ2-1; D is unresolved. V lost 4 bases, J lost 9 bases, and 13 bases lay in between. Germline values: CDR1 KGHSH, CDR2 LQKENI. The CDR3 is 13 amino acids. CDR3 sequence: CASSLQGDSEQFF. DNA of the CDR3: TGTGCCAGCTCACTCCAAGGTGATAGTGAGCAGTTCTTC.

The rearrangement uses TRBV6-5 and TRBJ2-7; D uncertain. CDR3 length: 14 amino acids. With 5 bases removed from V and 0 bases from J, the gap between germline ends came to 11 bases. CDR1 MNHEY and CDR2 SVGAGI come from the germline V gene. The CDR3 region has the DNA TGTGCCAGCAGTCGAGCGCCGGACTCCTACGAGCAGTACTTC. Protein: CASSRAPDSYEQYF.

V and J are TRBV27 and TRBJ2-7; the match to TRBD1 covers 8 bases. The CDR3 runs to 12 residues. V gave up 3 bases and J gave up 9 bases; unmatched junction bases: 4. CDR1 and CDR2 from the germline V gene are MNHEY and SMNVEV (reference sequence). CDR3 nucleotide sequence: TGTGCCAGCAGTTTCGGACAGGGAGTGCAGTACTTC. This encodes CASSFGQGVQYF.

This clone showed up just a few times. The chain links TRBV19 to TRBJ1-5; D call uncertain. Per the germline V gene, CDR1 is LNHDA and CDR2 is SQIVND (reference sequence). V gave up 5 bases and J gave up 4 bases, with 6 bases separating them. The CDR3 runs to 12 residues. Written as DNA, the CDR3 is TGTGCCAGTAGTGGTGGAAATCAGCCCCAGCATTTT. The encoded protein is CASSGGNQPQHF.